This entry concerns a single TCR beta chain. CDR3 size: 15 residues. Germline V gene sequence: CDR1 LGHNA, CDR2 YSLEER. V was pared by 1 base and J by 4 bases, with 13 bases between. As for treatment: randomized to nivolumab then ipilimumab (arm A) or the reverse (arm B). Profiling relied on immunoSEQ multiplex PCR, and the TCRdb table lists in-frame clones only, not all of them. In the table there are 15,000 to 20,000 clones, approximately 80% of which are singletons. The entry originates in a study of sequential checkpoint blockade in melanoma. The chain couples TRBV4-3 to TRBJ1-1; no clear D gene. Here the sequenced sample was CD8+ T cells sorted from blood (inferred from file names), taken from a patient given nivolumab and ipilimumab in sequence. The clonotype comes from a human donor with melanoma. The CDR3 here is CASSQGPGLATEAFF. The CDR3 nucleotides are TGCGCCAGCAGCCAAGGGCCCGGGTTGGCCACTGAAGCTTTCTTT.